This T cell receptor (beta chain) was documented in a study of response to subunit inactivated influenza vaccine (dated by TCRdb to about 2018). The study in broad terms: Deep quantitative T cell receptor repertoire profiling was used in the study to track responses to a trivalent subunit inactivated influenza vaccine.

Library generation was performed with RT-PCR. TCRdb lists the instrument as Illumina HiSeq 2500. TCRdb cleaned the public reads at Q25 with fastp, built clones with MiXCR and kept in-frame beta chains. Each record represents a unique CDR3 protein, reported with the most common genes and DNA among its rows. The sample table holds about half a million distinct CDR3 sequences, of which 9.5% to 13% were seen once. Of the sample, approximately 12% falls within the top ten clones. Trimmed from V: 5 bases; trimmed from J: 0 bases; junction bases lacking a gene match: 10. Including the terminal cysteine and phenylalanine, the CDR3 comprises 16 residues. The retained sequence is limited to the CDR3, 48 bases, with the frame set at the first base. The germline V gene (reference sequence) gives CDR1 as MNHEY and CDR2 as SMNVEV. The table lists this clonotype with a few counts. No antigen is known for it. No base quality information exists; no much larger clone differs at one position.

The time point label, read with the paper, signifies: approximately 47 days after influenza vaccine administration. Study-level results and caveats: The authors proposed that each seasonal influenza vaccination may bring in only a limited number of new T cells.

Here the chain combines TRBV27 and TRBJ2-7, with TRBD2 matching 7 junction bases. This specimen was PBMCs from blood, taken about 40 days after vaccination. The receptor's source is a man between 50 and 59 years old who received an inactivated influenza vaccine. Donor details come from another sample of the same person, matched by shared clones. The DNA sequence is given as TGTGCCAGCAGTCCCCGAGGAGCGGGGAGCTCCTACGAGCAGTACTTC. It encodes CASSPRGAGSSYEQYF.